One and the same sample provided the 21 T cell receptor beta chains below, sequenced in a study of blood T cells in healthy people across ages. A J-beta primer mix and a sample-barcoded 5' primer were used in a second PCR of about 7 to 12 cycles. MiXCR, run by TCRdb on the 5' RACE reads, gives a single entry per CDR3 protein. The sample contains hundreds of thousands of distinct CDR3 sequences, under 50% of which appear only once. Sequencing was done on a sample of blood. The origin of the receptors is a man between 25 and 39 years old in good health.

This clonotype was found many times. The chain combines TRBV4-1 with TRBJ2-1; a possible D gene is TRBD1 (6 bases). The CDR3 sequence is 14 residues long. The V end was cut by 3 bases, the J end by 3 bases, with 9 bases between. Germline CDR1 is MGHRA and CDR2 is YSYEKL. The CDR3 region is CASSQSDSYNEQFF. The CDR3 DNA sequence: TGCGCCAGCAGCCAGTCGGACAGCTACAATGAGCAGTTCTTC.

This clonotype was recorded at least ten times. This rearrangement joins TRBV7-2 to TRBJ2-5; D uncertain. The CDR3 covers 13 residues. V lost 2 bases, J lost 5 bases, and 9 bases lay in between. CDR1 is SGHTA, CDR2 FQGNSA, per germline. The CDR3 is CASSLHWRETQYF. The DNA for the CDR3 is TGTGCCAGCAGCTTACATTGGCGGGAGACCCAGTACTTC.

The chain has TRBV7-9 and TRBJ1-1, with D possibly matching TRBD1 (5 bases). Germline loops: CDR1 SEHNR, CDR2 FQNEAQ (reference sequence). This CDR3 has 14 residues. Trimming pared 7 bases from V and 3 bases from J, leaving 15 bases between. The CDR3 region has the DNA TGTGCCAGCAAGGGGAAAGCGGGGGACACTGAAGCTTTCTTT. Its translation is CASKGKAGDTEAFF.

This clonotype occurred a few times. The V gene is TRBV3-1, the J gene TRBJ2-7; 13 bases map to TRBD2. Germline CDR1 LGHDT, CDR2 YNNKEL (reference sequence). Trimming took 3 bases from V and 0 from J; bases not matched to a gene: 5. The CDR3 runs 17 residues. The CDR3 DNA follows: TGTGCCAGCAGCCACCTACTAGCGGGGGGGAGCTCCTACGAGCAGTACTTC. Translated: CASSHLLAGGSSYEQYF.

There are a few counts of this clonotype. The gene calls are TRBV4-3 and TRBJ1-6; 9 bases fit TRBD1. The CDR3 loop spans 18 amino acids. V shed 2 bases and J 7 bases; nucleotides not matched to a gene: 12. Germline CDR1 and CDR2: LGHNA and YSLEER. CDR3 DNA sequence: TGCGCCAGCAGCCAAAAATTGCCGACTACAGGGGGCAATTCACCCCTCCACTTT. Translation gives CASSQKLPTTGGNSPLHF.

The CDR3 nucleotides are TGTGCCACCAGTGATTTCGTCGCAGGGGTCGATGAGCAGTTCTTC. Protein: CATSDFVAGVDEQFF. The chain has TRBV24-1 and TRBJ2-1, with D perhaps TRBD1 (6 bases). This CDR3 spans 15 amino acids. V lost 1 base and J 8 bases, leaving 14 bases between the germline ends. Germline CDR1 KGHDR, CDR2 SFDVKD.

There are many counts of this clonotype. The chain recombines TRBV7-2 with TRBJ2-7; D uncertain. V dropped 5 bases and J dropped 3 bases, with 5 bases sitting between them. Germline lookup yields CDR1 SGHTA and CDR2 FQGNSA. The CDR3 totals 11 residues. CDR3 residues: CASSQRYEQYF. DNA for the CDR3: TGTGCCAGCAGCCAACGCTACGAGCAGTACTTC.

This clonotype turned up a few times. The V gene is TRBV20-1, the J gene TRBJ2-7; D may be TRBD1 (6 bases). The CDR3 consists of 13 residues. V was pared by 0 bases and J by 4 bases, with 10 bases between. The V gene's germline CDR1 is DFQATT and CDR2 SNEGSKA (reference sequence). For the CDR3, the DNA is TGCAGTGCTAGAGAGAGGACAGAATACGAGCAGTACTTC. This translates into CSARERTEYEQYF.

This chain connects TRBV29-1 to TRBJ2-6, with D hard to call. The CDR3 is 11 amino acids. Trimming pared 5 bases from V and 5 bases from J, leaving 4 bases between. Germline assignment: CDR1 SQVTM and CDR2 ANQGSEA. CDR3 loop: CSVYRANVLTF. CDR3 nucleotide sequence: TGCAGCGTTTACAGGGCCAACGTCCTGACTTTC. Supplemented by reference TRBV29-1 and TRBJ2-6, the full variable domain reads SAVISQKPSRDICQRGTSLTIQCQVDSQVTMMFWYRQQPGQSLTLIATANQGSEATYESGFVIDKFPISRPNLTFSTLTVSNMSPEDSSIYLCSVYRANVLTFGAGSRLTVL.

This chain uses TRBV15 with TRBJ2-1, with unresolved D. The CDR3 length is 14 residues. V was cut by 0 bases and J by 6 bases, with 9 bases left in between. Germline CDR1 and CDR2: LNHNV and YYDKDF (reference sequence). CDR3 in DNA: TGTGCCACCAGCAGAGATTATCAAGGCAATGAGCAGTTCTTC. This translates into CATSRDYQGNEQFF. The full variable domain, in which reference TRBV15 and TRBJ2-1 provide the parts outside the CDR3, is DAMVIQNPRYQVTQFGKPVTLSCSQTLNHNVMYWYQQKSSQAPKLLFHYYDKDFNNEADTPDNFQSRRPNTSFCFLDIRSPGLGDTAMYLCATSRDYQGNEQFFGPGTRLTVL.

This chain connects TRBV11-1 to TRBJ2-4, with a tentative D call TRBD2 (5 bases). The germline CDR1 and CDR2 sequences are SGHAT and FQDESV (reference sequence). The V gene lost 4 bases and the J gene lost 0 bases, with 13 bases spanning the gap. This CDR3 spans 16 amino acids. Here the CDR3 DNA reads TGTGCCAGCAGCTCCCATGACGGGATAGCCAAAAACATTCAGTACTTC. The encoded protein is CASSSHDGIAKNIQYF.

The rearrangement links TRBV10-3 to TRBJ1-1; TRBD1 matches at 7 bases. J was trimmed by 1 base and V by 6 bases; bases with no gene match: 2. This CDR3 is built from 13 residues. Germline-derived CDR1 and CDR2 are ENHRY and SYGVKD. The CDR3 DNA reads as TGTGCCATCAGGGGGACAGAGAACACTGAAGCTTTCTTT. This sequence encodes CAIRGTENTEAFF.

This clonotype was seen a few times. The rearrangement links TRBV28 to TRBJ1-6; D perhaps matches TRBD1 (6 bases). The CDR3 runs 11 residues. CDR1 and CDR2 (germline): MDHEN, SYDVKM. Between the trimmed V and J ends, which lost 5 bases and 10 bases, there was a span of 6 bases. The CDR3 is CASSGQSPLHF. For the CDR3, the DNA is TGTGCCAGCAGTGGACAGTCACCCCTCCACTTT.

This clonotype turned up a few times. The chain joins TRBV12-3 or TRBV12-4 to TRBJ2-7; no clear D gene. Trimming removed 5 bases from V and 0 bases from J, with 8 bases in between. CDR3 length equals 13 residues. The CDR3 protein is CASSKQVSYEQYF. The CDR3 nucleotides read TGTGCCAGCAGTAAGCAGGTCTCCTACGAGCAGTACTTC.

This clonotype was observed many times. The V call is TRBV15, the J call TRBJ2-7; the D gene is possibly TRBD1 (6 bases). V was pared by 0 bases and J by 7 bases, with 13 bases between. Germline V CDR1 and CDR2: LNHNV, YYDKDF (reference sequence). CDR3 length: 14 residues. The CDR3 bases are TGTGCCACCAGCAGAGATGACAGGAATGGGGAGCAGTACTTC. Protein: CATSRDDRNGEQYF.

In its sample, this clonotype was seen a few times. The chain couples TRBV3-1 to TRBJ2-5; 8 nucleotides align to TRBD2. V dropped 4 bases and J dropped 7; count of bases not matched to a gene: 14. CDR1 and CDR2 from the germline V gene are LGHDT and YNNKEL (reference sequence). CDR3 size: 16 residues. The CDR3 sequence is CASSPRSSGGWPTQYF. In nucleotides, the CDR3 is TGTGCCAGCAGCCCACGATCCAGCGGGGGCTGGCCGACCCAGTACTTC.

In regard to this clonotype: This probably arose from a read error, given a far larger clone one base away. The J gene is TRBJ2-3, the V gene TRBV7-9; D unresolved. The length of the CDR3 is 12 residues. Looked up from germline, CDR1 is SEHNR and CDR2 is FQNEAQ (reference sequence). V dropped 1 base and J dropped 5 bases, with 4 bases sitting between them. The chain's CDR3 is CASSLDIDTQYF. The CDR3 nucleotides are TGTGCCAGCAGCTTAGACATAGATACGCAGTATTTT.

This clonotype was observed a handful of times. The rearrangement joins TRBV7-9 to TRBJ1-4; TRBD1 agrees at 9 bases. V trimming: 4 bases; J trimming: 8 bases; junction bases outside the gene matches: 8. CDR3 length: 15 amino acids. Germline loops: CDR1 SEHNR, CDR2 FQNEAQ (reference sequence). CDR3 nucleotide sequence: TGTGCCAGCAGCTCCGGGACAGGGATCGGCGAAAAACTGTTTTTT. This gives the protein CASSSGTGIGEKLFF.

The V gene is TRBV7-2, the J gene TRBJ2-5, with 9 positions matching TRBD1. The tail of the sequence fits TRBJ2-7 better, so the J call may be wrong. The CDR3 consists of 15 residues. Germline V gene data show CDR1 as SGHTA and CDR2 as FQGNSA. CDR3 amino acids: CASSFPTGGVYEQYF. CDR3 coding DNA: TGTGCCAGCAGCTTTCCGACAGGGGGAGTCTACGAGCAGTACTTC.

This clonotype was counted only a few times. The rearrangement links TRBV11-2 to TRBJ2-5; D is ambiguous. There are 11 residues in the CDR3. Germline lookup yields CDR1 SGHAT and CDR2 FQNNGV. V lost 5 bases and J lost 5, with 6 bases in between. The CDR3 protein is CASSALETQYF. CDR3 DNA: TGTGCCAGCAGCGCCTTGGAGACCCAGTACTTC. The complete variable domain, with remaining parts taken from reference TRBV11-2 and TRBJ2-5, reads EAGVAQSPRYKIIEKRQSVAFWCNPISGHATLYWYQQILGQGPKLLIQFQNNGVVDDSQLPKDRFSAERLKGVDSTLKIQPAKLEDSAVYLCASSALETQYFGPGTRLLVL.

V usage is TRBV7-9 and J usage is TRBJ2-2; D ambiguous. This CDR3 contains 10 residues. Germline V lookup: CDR1 SEHNR, CDR2 FQNEAQ (reference sequence). Trimming stripped 8 bases from V and 6 bases from J, with 4 bases between. This chain's CDR3 is CASWSGELFF. In DNA form, the CDR3 reads TGTGCCAGCTGGTCCGGGGAGCTGTTTTTT.